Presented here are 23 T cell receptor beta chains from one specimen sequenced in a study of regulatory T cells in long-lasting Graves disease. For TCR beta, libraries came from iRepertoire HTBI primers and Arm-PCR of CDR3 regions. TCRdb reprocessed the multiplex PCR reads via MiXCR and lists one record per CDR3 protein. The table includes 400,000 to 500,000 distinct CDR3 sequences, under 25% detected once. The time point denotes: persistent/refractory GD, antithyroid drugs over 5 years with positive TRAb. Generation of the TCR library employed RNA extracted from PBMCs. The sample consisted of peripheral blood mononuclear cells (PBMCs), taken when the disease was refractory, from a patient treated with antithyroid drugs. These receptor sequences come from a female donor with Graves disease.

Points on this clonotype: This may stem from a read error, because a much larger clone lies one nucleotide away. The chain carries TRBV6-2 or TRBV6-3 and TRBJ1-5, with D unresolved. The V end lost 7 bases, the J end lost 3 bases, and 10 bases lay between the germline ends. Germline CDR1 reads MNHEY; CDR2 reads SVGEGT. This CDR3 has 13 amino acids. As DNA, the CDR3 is TGTGCCAGCAATATAGGGAACAATCAGCCCCAGCATTTT. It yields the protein CASNIGNNQPQHF.

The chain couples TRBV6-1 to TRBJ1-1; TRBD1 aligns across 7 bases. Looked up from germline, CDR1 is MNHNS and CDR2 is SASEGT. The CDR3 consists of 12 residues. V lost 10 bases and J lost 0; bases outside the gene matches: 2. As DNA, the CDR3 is TGTGCCATTGGACAGGTGAACACTGAAGCTTTCTTT. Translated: CAIGQVNTEAFF.

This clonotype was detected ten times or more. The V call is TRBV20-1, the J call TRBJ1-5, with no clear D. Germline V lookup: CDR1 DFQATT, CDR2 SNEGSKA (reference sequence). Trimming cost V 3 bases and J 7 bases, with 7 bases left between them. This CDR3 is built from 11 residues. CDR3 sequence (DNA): TGCAGTGCTAGCAATGGACAGCCCCAGCATTTT. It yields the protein CSASNGQPQHF.

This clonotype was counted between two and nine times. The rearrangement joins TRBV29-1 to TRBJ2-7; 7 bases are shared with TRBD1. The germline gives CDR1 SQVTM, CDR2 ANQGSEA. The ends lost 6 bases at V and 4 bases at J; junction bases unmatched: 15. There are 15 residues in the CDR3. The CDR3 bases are TGCAGCGTCGTTGGGGCGGCGCGCAGGGGGTACGAGCAGTACTTC. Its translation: CSVVGAARRGYEQYF.

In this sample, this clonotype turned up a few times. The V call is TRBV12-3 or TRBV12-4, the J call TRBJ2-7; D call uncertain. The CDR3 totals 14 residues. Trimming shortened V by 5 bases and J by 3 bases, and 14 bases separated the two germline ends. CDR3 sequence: CASSKQTAGYEQYF. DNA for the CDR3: TGTGCCAGCAGTAAACAGACTGCCGGCTACGAGCAGTACTTC.

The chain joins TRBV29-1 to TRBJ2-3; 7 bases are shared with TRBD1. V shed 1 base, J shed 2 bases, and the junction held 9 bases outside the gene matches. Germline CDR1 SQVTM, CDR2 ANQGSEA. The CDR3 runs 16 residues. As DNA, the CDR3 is TGCAGCGTTGAAGGAGACAGGGCCTCTTCCACAGATACGCAGTATTTT. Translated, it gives CSVEGDRASSTDTQYF.

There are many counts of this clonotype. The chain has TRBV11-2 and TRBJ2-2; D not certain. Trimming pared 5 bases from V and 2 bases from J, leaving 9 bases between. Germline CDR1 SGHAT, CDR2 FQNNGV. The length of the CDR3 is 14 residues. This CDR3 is CASSRASNTGELFF. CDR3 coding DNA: TGTGCCAGCAGCCGGGCTAGTAACACCGGGGAGCTGTTTTTT.

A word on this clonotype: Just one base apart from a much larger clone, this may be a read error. The CDR3 sequence: CASSVGRGVETQYF. In DNA form, the CDR3 reads TGTGCCAGCAGTGTGGGCAGGGGAGTAGAGACCCAGTACTTC. The V gene is TRBV2, the J gene TRBJ2-7; possible D gene TRBD1, 6 bases. The DNA end is a closer match to TRBJ2-5, so the J assignment may be wrong. The CDR3 has 14 amino acids. The germline gives CDR1 SNHLY, CDR2 FYNNEI.

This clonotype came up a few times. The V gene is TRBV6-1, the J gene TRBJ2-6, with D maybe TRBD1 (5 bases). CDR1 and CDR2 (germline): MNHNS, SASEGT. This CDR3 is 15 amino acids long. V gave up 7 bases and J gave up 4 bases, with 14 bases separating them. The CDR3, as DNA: TGTGCCAGCACCGACCGGGCAGGGGGGGCCAACGTCCTGACTTTC. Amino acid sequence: CASTDRAGGANVLTF.

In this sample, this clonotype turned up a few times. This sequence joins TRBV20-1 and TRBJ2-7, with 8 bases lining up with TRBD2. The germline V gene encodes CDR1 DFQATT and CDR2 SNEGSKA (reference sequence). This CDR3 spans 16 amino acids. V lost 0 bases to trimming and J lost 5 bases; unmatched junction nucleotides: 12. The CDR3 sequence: CSARDLRTSRTNEQYF. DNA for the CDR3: TGCAGTGCTAGAGATCTGAGGACTAGCCGGACCAACGAGCAGTACTTC.

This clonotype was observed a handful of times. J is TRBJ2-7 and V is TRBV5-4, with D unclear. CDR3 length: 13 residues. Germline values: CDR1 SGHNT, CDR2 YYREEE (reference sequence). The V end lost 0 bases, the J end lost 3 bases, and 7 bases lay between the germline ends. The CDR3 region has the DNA TGTGCCAGCAGCTTGGATTTGAACTACGAGCAGTACTTC. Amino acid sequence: CASSLDLNYEQYF.

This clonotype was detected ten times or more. CDR3 nucleotides: TGTGCCAGTACCCCCGGGGGGAGATGGACAGAAGCTTTCTTT. It codes for CASTPGGRWTEAFF. The chain employs TRBV19 and TRBJ1-1, with TRBD1 as a possible D gene (5 bases). The CDR3 totals 14 residues. Germline V CDR1 and CDR2: LNHDA, SQIVND (reference sequence). Trimming stripped 7 bases from V and 8 bases from J, with 20 bases between.

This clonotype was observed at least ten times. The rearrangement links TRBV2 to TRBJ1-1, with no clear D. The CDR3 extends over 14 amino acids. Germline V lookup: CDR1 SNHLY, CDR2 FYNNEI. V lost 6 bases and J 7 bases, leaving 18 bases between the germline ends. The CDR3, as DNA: TGTGCCAGCAGAACAGAAGAGGTCACCTTTGAAGCTTTCTTT. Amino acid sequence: CASRTEEVTFEAFF.

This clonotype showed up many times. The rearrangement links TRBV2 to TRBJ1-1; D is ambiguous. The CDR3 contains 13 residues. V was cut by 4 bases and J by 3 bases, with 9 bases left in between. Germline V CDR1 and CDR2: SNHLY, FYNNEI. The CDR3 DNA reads TGTGCCAGCAGTGGTCAGGCGGACACTGAAGCTTTCTTT. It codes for CASSGQADTEAFF. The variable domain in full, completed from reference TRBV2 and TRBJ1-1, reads EPEVTQTPSHQVTQMGQEVILRCVPISNHLYFYWYRQILGQKVEFLVSFYNNEISEKSEIFDDQFSVERPDGSNFTLKIRSTKLEDSAMYFCASSGQADTEAFFGQGTRLTVV.

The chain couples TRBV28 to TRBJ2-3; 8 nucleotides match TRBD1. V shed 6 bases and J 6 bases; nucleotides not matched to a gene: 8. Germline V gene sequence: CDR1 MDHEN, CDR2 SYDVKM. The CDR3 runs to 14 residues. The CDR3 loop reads CASSPQGARDTQYF. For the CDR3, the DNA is TGTGCCAGCAGCCCGCAGGGGGCGCGGGATACGCAGTATTTT.

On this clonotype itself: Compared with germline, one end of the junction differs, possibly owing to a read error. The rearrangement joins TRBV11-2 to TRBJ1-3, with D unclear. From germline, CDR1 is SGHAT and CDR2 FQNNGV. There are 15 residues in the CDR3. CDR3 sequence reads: CASSSTTGSGDTIYF. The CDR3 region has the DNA TGTGCCAGCAGCTCCACCACGGGATCTGGAGACACCATATATTTT.

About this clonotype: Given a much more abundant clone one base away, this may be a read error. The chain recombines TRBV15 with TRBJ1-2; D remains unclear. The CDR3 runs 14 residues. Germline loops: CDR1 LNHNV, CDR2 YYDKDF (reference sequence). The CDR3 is CATSREGAFYGYTF. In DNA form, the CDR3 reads TGTGCCACCAGCCGAGAGGGCGCGTTTTATGGCTACACCTTC.

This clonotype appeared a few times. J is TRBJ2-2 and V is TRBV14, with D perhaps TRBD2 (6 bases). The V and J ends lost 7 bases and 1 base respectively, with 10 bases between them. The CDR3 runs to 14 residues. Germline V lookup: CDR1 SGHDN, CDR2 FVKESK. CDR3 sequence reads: CASTRLVNTGELFF. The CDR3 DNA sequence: TGTGCCAGCACCAGACTAGTGAACACCGGGGAGCTGTTTTTT.

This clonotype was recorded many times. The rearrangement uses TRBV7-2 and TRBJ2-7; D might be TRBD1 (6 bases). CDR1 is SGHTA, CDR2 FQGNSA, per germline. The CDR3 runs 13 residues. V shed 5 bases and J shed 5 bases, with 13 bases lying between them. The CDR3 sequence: CASSLGQLDEQYF. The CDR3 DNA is TGTGCCAGCAGCCTCGGACAGTTGGACGAGCAGTACTTC. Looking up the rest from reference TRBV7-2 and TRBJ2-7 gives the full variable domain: GAGVSQSPSNKVTEKGKDVELRCDPISGHTALYWYRQSLGQGLEFLIYFQGNSAPDKSGLPSDRFSAERTGGSVSTLTIQRTQQEDSAVYLCASSLGQLDEQYFGPGTRLTVT.

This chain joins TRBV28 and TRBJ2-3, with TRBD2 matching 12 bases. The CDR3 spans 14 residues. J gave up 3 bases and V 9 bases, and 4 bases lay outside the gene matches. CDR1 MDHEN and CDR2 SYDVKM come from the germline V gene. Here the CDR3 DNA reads TGTGCCAGTACCACTAGCGGGAGGACAGATACGCAGTATTTT. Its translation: CASTTSGRTDTQYF. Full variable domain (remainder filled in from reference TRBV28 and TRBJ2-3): DVKVTQSSRYLVKRTGEKVFLECVQDMDHENMFWYRQDPGLGLRLIYFSYDVKMKEKGDIPEGYSVSREKKERFSLILESASTNQTSMYLCASTTSGRTDTQYFGPGTRLTVL.

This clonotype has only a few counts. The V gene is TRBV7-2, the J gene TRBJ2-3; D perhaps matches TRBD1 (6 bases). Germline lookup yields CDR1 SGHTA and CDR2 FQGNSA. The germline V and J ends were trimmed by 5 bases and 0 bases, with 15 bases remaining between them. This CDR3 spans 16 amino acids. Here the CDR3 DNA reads TGTGCCAGCAGCCCCCGACAGGACCCCAGCACAGATACGCAGTATTTT. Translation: CASSPRQDPSTDTQYF. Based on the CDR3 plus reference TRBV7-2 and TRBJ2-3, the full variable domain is GAGVSQSPSNKVTEKGKDVELRCDPISGHTALYWYRQSLGQGLEFLIYFQGNSAPDKSGLPSDRFSAERTGGSVSTLTIQRTQQEDSAVYLCASSPRQDPSTDTQYFGPGTRLTVL.

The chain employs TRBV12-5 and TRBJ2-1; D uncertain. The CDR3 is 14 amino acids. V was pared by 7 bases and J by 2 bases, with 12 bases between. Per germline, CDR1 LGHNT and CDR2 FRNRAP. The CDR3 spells CASAHYGAYNEQFF. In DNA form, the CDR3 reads TGTGCTAGTGCCCATTACGGTGCCTACAATGAGCAGTTCTTC.

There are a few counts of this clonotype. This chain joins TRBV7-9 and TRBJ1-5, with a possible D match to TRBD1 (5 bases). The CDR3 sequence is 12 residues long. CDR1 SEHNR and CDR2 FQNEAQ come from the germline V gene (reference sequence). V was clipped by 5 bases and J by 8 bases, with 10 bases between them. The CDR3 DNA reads TGTGCCAGCAGCCCAGGGTTTAAGCCCCAGCATTTT. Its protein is CASSPGFKPQHF.